The rows below give T cell receptor beta chains drawn from one sample of a study of Ad26.COV2.S vaccination and SARS-CoV-2 variants. Some clones are missing from TCRdb's copy, which holds only in-frame ones; the method was immunoSEQ multiplex PCR. The repertoire holds some 450,000 clones, with 90% as singletons. The specimen comprised peripheral blood, sampled in a trial of Ad26.COV2.S vaccine versus placebo. The receptors stem from a person aged 18-60 years who received the Ad26.COV2.S COVID-19 vaccine or a placebo. CDR3s include the opening cysteine and the closing phenylalanine or tryptophan. A D gene is named only where the DNA matches it firmly. The listing skips clone size in some rows; elsewhere it reads once, few, many or a size class.

TRBV3-1/TRBV3-2	TRBD1	TRBJ2-2	-	TGTGCCAGCGGGGACAGGGGTTTCGGGGAGCTGTTTTTT	CASGDRGFGELFF
TRBV4-2	-	TRBJ1-1	once	TGTGCCAGCAGCCAAGTGTTCCCCTCGGGCACTGAAGCTTTCTTT	CASSQVFPSGTEAFF
TRBV10-3	-	TRBJ2-5	-	TGTGCCATCAGTGAGGAGGACCTCCAAGAGACCCAGTACTTC	CAISEEDLQETQYF
TRBV5-6	TRBD1	TRBJ1-6	-	TGTGCCAGCAGCTTCTGGGACAGAACGGGTTCACCCCTCCACTTT	CASSFWDRTGSPLHF
TRBV28	-	TRBJ2-7	-	TGTGCCAGCAGTTTACTCGACTACGAGCAGTACTTC	CASSLLDYEQYF
TRBV24-1	TRBD2	TRBJ2-1	-	TGTGCCACCAGTGATTTTATGGGCGGGAGGCTCAATGAGCAGTTCTTC	CATSDFMGGRLNEQFF
TRBV7-9	-	TRBJ1-2	-	TGTGCCAGCAGCTTAGGGGGCAGGATTACTAACTATGGCTACACCTTC	CASSLGGRITNYGYTF
TRBV19	TRBD2	TRBJ2-1	-	TGTGCCAGTACCTCTTGGTTGACTAGCGGGAGCTCCTACAATGAGCAGTTCTTC	CASTSWLTSGSSYNEQFF
TRBV27	TRBD2	TRBJ2-7	-	TGTGCCAGCAGTCTCAGTGGGAGGGCCGCGGGCGAGCAGTACTTC	CASSLSGRAAGEQYF
TRBV6-6	-	TRBJ1-2	-	TGTGCCAGCAGCCAAGGGGGGCGTTTCTATGGCTACACCTTC	CASSQGGRFYGYTF
TRBV7-8	TRBD2	TRBJ2-1	once	TGTGCCAGCAGCTTAAGGGGACTAGCGGGAGACAATGAGCAGTTCTTC	CASSLRGLAGDNEQFF
TRBV30	-	TRBJ1-1	-	TGTGCCTGGAGTGTTATGATTGAAGCTTTCTTT	CAWSVMIEAFF
TRBV6-6	-	TRBJ2-3	-	TGTGCCAGCAGCGGCAGGGAGTCAGATACGCAGTATTTT	CASSGRESDTQYF
TRBV29-1	TRBD2	TRBJ2-7	-	TGCAGCGTTGTAGGACTAGGAATCCACGAGCAGTACTTC	CSVVGLGIHEQYF
TRBV28	TRBD1	TRBJ2-5	-	TGTGCCAGCAGTTCCCCTCGAACAGGGGTGCAGGAGACCCAGTACTTC	CASSSPRTGVQETQYF
TRBV6-2/TRBV6-3	-	TRBJ2-3	-	TGTGCCAGCAGTTATGGCCCGTGGGCAGATACGCAGTATTTT	CASSYGPWADTQYF
TRBV19	-	TRBJ2-3	-	TGTGCCAGTAGTGCTTACACAGATACGCAGTATTTT	CASSAYTDTQYF
TRBV7-8	-	TRBJ1-3	-	TGTGCCAGCAGCTTAGTAACAGCTGGAAACACCATATATTTT	CASSLVTAGNTIYF
TRBV2	-	TRBJ2-7	-	TGTGCCAGCACCGACGGGACGGAGTCCTACGAGCAGTACTTC	CASTDGTESYEQYF
TRBV10-3	-	TRBJ1-4	once	TGTGCCATCAGTGACGAAGGGTATGGCGAAAAACTGTTTTTT	CAISDEGYGEKLFF
TRBV7-9	TRBD1	TRBJ1-5	-	TGTGCCAGCAGCCCGGGACAGGGGGCGGTGGCCCAGCATTTT	CASSPGQGAVAQHF
TRBV18	-	TRBJ1-1	-	TGTGCCAGCTCACCATATAAGGAGGGGCCGGGGGGCACTGAAGCTTTCTTT	CASSPYKEGPGGTEAFF
TRBV28	TRBD1	TRBJ1-3	-	TGTGCCAGCAGTTTGACAGGGGGGAGCTCTGGAAACACCATATATTTT	CASSLTGGSSGNTIYF
TRBV6-5	-	TRBJ1-5	-	TGTGCCAGCAGCGGGGACCTTAATAGCAATCAGCCCCAGCATTTT	CASSGDLNSNQPQHF
TRBV29-1	-	TRBJ1-2	-	TGCAGCGTTGTTCAGGGACTTAACTATGGCTACACCTTC	CSVVQGLNYGYTF
TRBV3-1/TRBV3-2	TRBD2	TRBJ2-3	-	TGTGCCAGCAGCCAAGCATCTAGCGGGGATACGCAGTATTTT	CASSQASSGDTQYF
TRBV7-2	TRBD2	TRBJ2-3	-	TGTGCCAGCAGCTTAGAGCGGACTAGCGGGAGCACAGATACGCAGTATTTT	CASSLERTSGSTDTQYF
TRBV15	TRBD1	TRBJ1-3	few	TGTGCCACCAGCAGAAAAGGACAGGGGGCTGGAAACACCATATATTTT	CATSRKGQGAGNTIYF
TRBV7-2	-	TRBJ2-7	-	TGTGCCAGTGGGAGGGGGACCGAGCAGTACTTC	CASGRGTEQYF
TRBV6-2/TRBV6-3	TRBD2	TRBJ2-1	-	TGTGCCAGCAGCGAACCGGGACTAGCGGACTATGAGCAGTTCTTC	CASSEPGLADYEQFF
TRBV7-8	-	TRBJ1-3	-	TGTGCCAGCAGCGCAGAAAACACCATATATTTT	CASSAENTIYF
TRBV7-2	-	TRBJ1-2	few	TGTGCCAGCAGCTTAGCCACGAACATTCGAGGGGGCTACACCTTC	CASSLATNIRGGYTF
TRBV2	-	TRBJ1-2	-	TGTGCCACGTACCTGGACCCGGGGGGGATAGTCTATGGCTACACCTTC	CATYLDPGGIVYGYTF
TRBV19	TRBD1	TRBJ1-6	few	TGTGCCAGTAGCCCCGCGACAGGGGATAATTCACCCCTCCACTTT	CASSPATGDNSPLHF
TRBV23-1	TRBD1	TRBJ2-2	-	TGCGCCAGCAGTCATCGAACTAAGGACAGGGGGAGGAACACCGGGGAGCTGTTTTTT	CASSHRTKDRGRNTGELFF
TRBV7-8	-	TRBJ2-1	-	TGTGCCAGCAGTTCAACCTGGGGCTCCTACAATGAGCAGTTCTTC	CASSSTWGSYNEQFF
TRBV2	-	TRBJ1-3	-	TGTGCCAGCAGTGAGGACAGAGTCGGAAACACCATATATTTT	CASSEDRVGNTIYF
TRBV19	-	TRBJ2-2	-	TGTGCCAGTAGTATGGGATCCGGGGAGCTGTTTTTT	CASSMGSGELFF
TRBV5-1	TRBD1	TRBJ2-1	-	TGCGCCAGCCGGGACAGGCCCAACAATGAGCAGTTCTTC	CASRDRPNNEQFF
TRBV5-1	-	TRBJ2-3	-	TGCGCCAGCAGCGGACCTGGATCTAGCACAGATACGCAGTATTTT	CASSGPGSSTDTQYF
TRBV5-4	-	TRBJ1-2	-	TGTGCCAGCAGCGTTCAGGGACCCACCGTCTATGGCTACACCTTC	CASSVQGPTVYGYTF
TRBV11-2	-	TRBJ1-2	-	TGTGCCAGCAGCTTAGCCTTCGATGGCCTCTATGGCTACACCTTC	CASSLAFDGLYGYTF
TRBV5-4	-	TRBJ1-6	-	TGTGCCAGCAGCTGGGGCGGGGGTTCACCCCTCCACTTT	CASSWGGGSPLHF
TRBV24-1	TRBD2	TRBJ2-1	-	TGTGCCACCAGTGATCCCCTGACTAGCGGGAGGTTTAGTGAGCAGTTCTTC	CATSDPLTSGRFSEQFF
TRBV19	-	TRBJ1-5	-	TGTGCCAGTAGTATCCTTAGGGGCCAGGGACATCAGCCCCAGCATTTT	CASSILRGQGHQPQHF
TRBV3-1/TRBV3-2	-	TRBJ2-7	-	TGTGCCAGCAGCCAAGCGGGCGAGCAGTACTTC	CASSQAGEQYF
TRBV21-1	-	TRBJ2-5	-	TGTGCCAGCAGCAAAGCGCTCACGGTCCCGGGCGAGACCCAGTACTTC	CASSKALTVPGETQYF
TRBV28	-	TRBJ1-1	-	TGTGCCAGCAGCTACCTTTTGCAGACGGGGAACACTGAAGCTTTCTTT	CASSYLLQTGNTEAFF
TRBV24-1	-	TRBJ2-1	-	TGTGCCACCAGTGAATTAGAGGAGCAGTTCTTC	CATSELEEQFF
TRBV6-6	-	TRBJ1-6	-	TGTGCCAGCAGCACCAGCCTTACCTTTGGGGGGGGGCCCAATAATTCACCCCTCCACTTT	CASSTSLTFGGGPNNSPLHF
TRBV18	TRBD1	TRBJ2-3	-	TGTGCCAGCTCACCACCGATACTTGGACAGGGAAGAGATACGCAGTATTTT	CASSPPILGQGRDTQYF
TRBV4-2	-	TRBJ2-5	-	TGTGCCAGCAGCCAAGAAAGGGGCAGGGGCAGGGAGACCCAGTACTTC	CASSQERGRGRETQYF
TRBV2	TRBD1	TRBJ2-2	few	TGTGCCAGCAGCGCGACAGGGGGATATCGCACCGGGGAGCTGTTTTTT	CASSATGGYRTGELFF
TRBV10-3	-	TRBJ2-7	-	TGTGCCATCAGTGAGGGCCCAGCCTACGAGCAGTACTTC	CAISEGPAYEQYF